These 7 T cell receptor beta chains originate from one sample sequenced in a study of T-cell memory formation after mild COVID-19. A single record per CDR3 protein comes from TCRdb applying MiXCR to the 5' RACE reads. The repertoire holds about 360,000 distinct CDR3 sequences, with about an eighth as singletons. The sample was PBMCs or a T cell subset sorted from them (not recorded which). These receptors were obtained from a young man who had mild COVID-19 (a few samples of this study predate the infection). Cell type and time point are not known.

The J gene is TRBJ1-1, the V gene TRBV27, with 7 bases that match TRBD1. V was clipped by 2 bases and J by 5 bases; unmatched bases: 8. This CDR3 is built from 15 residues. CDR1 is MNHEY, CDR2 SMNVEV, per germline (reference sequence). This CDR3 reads CASSLTGDKGTEAFF. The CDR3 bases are TGTGCCAGCAGTTTAACAGGGGACAAGGGGACTGAAGCTTTCTTT.

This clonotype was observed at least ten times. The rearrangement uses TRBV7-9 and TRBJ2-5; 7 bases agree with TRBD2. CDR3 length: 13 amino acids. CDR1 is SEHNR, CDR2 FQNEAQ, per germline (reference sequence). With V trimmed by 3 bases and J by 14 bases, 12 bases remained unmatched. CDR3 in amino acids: CASSFLRGLDSYF. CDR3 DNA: TGTGCCAGCAGCTTCTTAAGAGGACTAGACTCTTACTTC.

DNA of the CDR3: TGCGCCAGCAGCTTCGGTGAACGCACAGATACGCAGTATTTT. Its translation is CASSFGERTDTQYF. The rearrangement links TRBV5-1 to TRBJ2-3; no reliable D call. Germline V gene lookup returns CDR1 SGHRS and CDR2 YFSETQ. Trimming cost V 2 bases and J 1 base, with 8 bases left between them. CDR3 length: 14 amino acids.

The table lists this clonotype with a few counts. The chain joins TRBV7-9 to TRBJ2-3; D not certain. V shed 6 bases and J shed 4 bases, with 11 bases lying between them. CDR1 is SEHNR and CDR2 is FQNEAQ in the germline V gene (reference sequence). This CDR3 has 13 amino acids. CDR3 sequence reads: CASRRLESDTQYF. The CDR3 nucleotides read TGTGCCAGCAGGCGACTGGAGTCAGATACGCAGTATTTT.

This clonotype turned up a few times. CDR3 sequence reads: CASIDRASSGNTIYF. The CDR3 nucleotides read TGTGCCAGCATCGACAGGGCCAGCTCTGGAAACACCATATATTTT. The V gene is TRBV6-5, the J gene TRBJ1-3; 7 bases map to TRBD1. The CDR3 covers 15 residues. Looked up from germline, CDR1 is MNHEY and CDR2 is SVGAGI. J gave up 0 bases and V 7 bases, and 6 bases lay outside the gene matches.

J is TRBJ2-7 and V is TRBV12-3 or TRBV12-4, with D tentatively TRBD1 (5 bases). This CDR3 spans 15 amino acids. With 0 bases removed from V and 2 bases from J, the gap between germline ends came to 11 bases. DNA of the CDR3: TGTGCCAGCAGTTTAGCAGGGGCAAGAACCTACGAGCAGTACTTC. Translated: CASSLAGARTYEQYF.

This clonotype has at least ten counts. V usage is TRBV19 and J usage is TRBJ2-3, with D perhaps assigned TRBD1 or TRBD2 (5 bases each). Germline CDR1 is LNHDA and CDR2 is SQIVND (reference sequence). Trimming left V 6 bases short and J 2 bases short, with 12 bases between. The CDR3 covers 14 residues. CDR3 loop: CASSPSGATDTQYF. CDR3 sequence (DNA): TGTGCCAGTAGCCCATCCGGGGCCACAGATACGCAGTATTTT.